This TCR beta chain was documented in a study of T-cell memory formation after mild COVID-19. For the study at large: TCR clusters largely stayed donor specific.

5'RACE with constant-segment primers built TCRalpha and TCRbeta cDNA libraries with UMIs. One entry per CDR3 protein, called by TCRdb with MiXCR from the 5' RACE reads. Of about 400,000 distinct CDR3 sequences detected, about a quarter appear once; the ten largest clones hold around 14%. Between the trimmed V and J ends, which lost 3 bases and 6 bases, there was a span of 9 bases. The CDR3 runs 12 residues. Germline V lookup: CDR1 SQVTM, CDR2 ANQGSEA. As to this clonotype: The antigen remains unidentified.

Study-wide results and caveats: CD4/CD8 balance held among clones contracting day 15 to 85, and later expanders leaned CD4+.

This receptor was taken from an adult woman who had mild COVID-19 (a few samples of this study predate the infection). Cell type and time point are not known. Sample: PBMCs or a T cell subset sorted from them (not recorded which). The V gene is TRBV29-1, the J gene TRBJ2-1; weak D call: TRBD1 (5 bases). The CDR3 protein is CSVEKQVNEQFF. CDR3 sequence (DNA): TGCAGCGTTGAGAAACAGGTCAATGAGCAGTTCTTC.